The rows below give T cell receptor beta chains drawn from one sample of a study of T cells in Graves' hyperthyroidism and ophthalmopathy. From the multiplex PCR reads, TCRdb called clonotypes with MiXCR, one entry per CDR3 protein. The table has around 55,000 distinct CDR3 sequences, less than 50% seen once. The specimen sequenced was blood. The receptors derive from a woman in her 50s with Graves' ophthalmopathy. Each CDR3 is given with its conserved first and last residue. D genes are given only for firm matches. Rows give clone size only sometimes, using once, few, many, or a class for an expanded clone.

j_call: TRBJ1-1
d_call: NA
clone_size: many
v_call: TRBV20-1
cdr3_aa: CSARSPVGPSTTEAFF
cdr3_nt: TGCAGTGCTAGGTCCCCCGTCGGACCCTCTACGACTGAAGCTTTCTTT

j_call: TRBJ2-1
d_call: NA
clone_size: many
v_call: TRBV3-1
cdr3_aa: CASSPAVGSGLFF
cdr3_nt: TGTGCCAGCAGCCCCGCCGTGGGGTCAGGGTTGTTCTTC

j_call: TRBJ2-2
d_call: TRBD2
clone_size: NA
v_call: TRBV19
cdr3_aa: CASKAGVRELFF
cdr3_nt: TGTGCCAGTAAGGCGGGAGTAAGGGAGCTGTTTTTT

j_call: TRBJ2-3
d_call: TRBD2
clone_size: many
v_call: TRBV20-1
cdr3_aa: CSARERGPDTQYF
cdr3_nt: TGCAGTGCTCGCGAGCGGGGTCCAGATACGCAGTATTTT

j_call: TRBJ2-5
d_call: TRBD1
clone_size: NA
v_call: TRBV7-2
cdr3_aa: CASSPGGAGETQYF
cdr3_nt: TGTGCCAGCTCACCAGGGGGCGCGGGAGAGACCCAGTACTTC

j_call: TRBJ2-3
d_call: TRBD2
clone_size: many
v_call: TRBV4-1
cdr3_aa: CASSQGGSAGGPDTQYF
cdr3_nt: TGCGCCAGCAGCCAAGGAGGCTCGGCGGGAGGGCCTGATACGCAGTATTTT

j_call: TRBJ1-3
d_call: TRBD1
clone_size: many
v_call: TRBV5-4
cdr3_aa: CASSGSGQGPSGNTIYF
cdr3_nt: TGTGCCAGCAGCGGCTCTGGACAGGGCCCCTCTGGAAACACCATATATTTT

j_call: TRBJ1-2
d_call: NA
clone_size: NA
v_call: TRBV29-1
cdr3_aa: CSVGGNYGYTF
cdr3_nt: TGCAGCGTTGGGGGGAACTATGGCTACACCTTC

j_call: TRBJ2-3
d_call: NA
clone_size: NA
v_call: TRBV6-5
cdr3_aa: CASSTQTDTQYF
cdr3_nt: TGTGCCAGCAGTACCCAGACAGATACGCAGTATTTT

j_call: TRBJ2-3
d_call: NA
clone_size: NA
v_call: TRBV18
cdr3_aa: CASSWGDTDTQYF
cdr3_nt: TGTGCCAGCTCATGGGGGGACACAGATACGCAGTATTTT

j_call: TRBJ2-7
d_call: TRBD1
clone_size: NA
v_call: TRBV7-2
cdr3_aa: CASSNGQGLSYEQYF
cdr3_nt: TGTGCCAGCAGCAACGGACAGGGACTTTCCTACGAGCAGTACTTC

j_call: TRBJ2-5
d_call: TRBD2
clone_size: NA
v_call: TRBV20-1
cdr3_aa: CSAREAGEDNETQYF
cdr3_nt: TGCAGTGCTAGAGAAGCGGGAGAGGACAATGAGACCCAGTACTTC

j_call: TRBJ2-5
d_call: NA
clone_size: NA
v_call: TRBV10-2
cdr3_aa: CASGRGPRDQPQYF
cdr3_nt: TGCGCCAGTGGTCGAGGGCCACGGGATCAGCCCCAGTACTTC

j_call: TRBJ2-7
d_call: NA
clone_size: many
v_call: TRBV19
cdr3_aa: CASSWTAGNYEQYF
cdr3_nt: TGTGCCAGTAGTTGGACAGCCGGAAACTACGAGCAGTACTTC

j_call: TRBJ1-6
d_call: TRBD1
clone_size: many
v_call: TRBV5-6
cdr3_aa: CASSSRQGVAIGNSPLHF
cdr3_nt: TGTGCCAGCAGCTCGCGACAGGGCGTAGCCATAGGGAATTCACCCCTCCACTTT

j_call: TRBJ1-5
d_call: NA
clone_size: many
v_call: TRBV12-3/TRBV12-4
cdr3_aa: CASSPGGSDQPQHF
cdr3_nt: TGTGCCAGCAGCCCGGGGGGGAGCGATCAGCCCCAGCATTTT

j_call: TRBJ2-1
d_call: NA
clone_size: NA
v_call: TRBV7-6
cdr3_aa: CANSLAVGYEQFF
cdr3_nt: TGTGCCAACAGCTTAGCTGTGGGGTATGAGCAGTTCTTC

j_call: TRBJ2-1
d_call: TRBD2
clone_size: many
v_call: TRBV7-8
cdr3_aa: CASSSLAGTSGVHNEQFF
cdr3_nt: TGTGCCAGCAGCTCTTTAGCCGGGACTAGCGGGGTTCACAATGAGCAGTTCTTC

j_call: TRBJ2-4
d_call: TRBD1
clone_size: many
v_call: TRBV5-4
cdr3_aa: CASSRDRGWDKNIQYF
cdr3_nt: TGTGCCAGCAGCCGAGACAGGGGCTGGGACAAAAACATTCAGTACTTC

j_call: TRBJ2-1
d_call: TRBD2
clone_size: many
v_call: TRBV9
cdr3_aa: CASSVSGSSYNEQFF
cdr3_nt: TGTGCCAGCAGCGTTAGCGGGAGCTCCTACAATGAGCAGTTCTTC

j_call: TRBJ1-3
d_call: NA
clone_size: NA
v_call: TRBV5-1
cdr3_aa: CASSLDSRNTIYF
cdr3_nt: TGCGCCAGCAGCTTGGACAGTCGAAACACCATATATTTT

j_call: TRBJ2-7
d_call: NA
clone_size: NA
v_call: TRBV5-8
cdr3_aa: CASRPGREPYEQYF
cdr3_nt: TGTGCCAGCCGCCCGGGCAGGGAACCCTACGAGCAGTACTTC

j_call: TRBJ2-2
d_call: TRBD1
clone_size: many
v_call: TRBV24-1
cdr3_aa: CATSGRTGLENTGELFF
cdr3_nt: TGTGCCACCAGTGGTCGGACAGGGTTGGAGAACACCGGGGAGCTGTTTTTT

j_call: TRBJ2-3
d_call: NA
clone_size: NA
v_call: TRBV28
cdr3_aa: CASSLFSGVGSTDTQYF
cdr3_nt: TGTGCCAGCAGTTTATTTTCCGGGGTAGGAAGCACAGATACGCAGTATTTT

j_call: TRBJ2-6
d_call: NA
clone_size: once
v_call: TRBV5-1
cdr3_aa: CACSSITGANVLTF
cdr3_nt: TGCGCCTGCAGCTCCATCACCGGGGCCAACGTCCTGACTTTC

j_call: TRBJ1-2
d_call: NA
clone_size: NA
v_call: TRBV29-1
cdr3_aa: CSVEVGSYGYTF
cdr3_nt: TGCAGCGTTGAAGTCGGGTCCTATGGCTACACCTTC

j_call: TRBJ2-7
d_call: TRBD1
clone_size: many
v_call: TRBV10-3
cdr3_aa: CALSEQGEYEQYF
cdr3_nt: TGTGCCCTCAGTGAGCAGGGGGAATACGAGCAGTACTTC

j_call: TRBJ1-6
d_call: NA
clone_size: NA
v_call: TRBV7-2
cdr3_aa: CASSLVPSGGDSPLHF
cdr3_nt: TGTGCCAGCAGCTTAGTGCCTAGCGGGGGGGATTCACCCCTCCACTTT

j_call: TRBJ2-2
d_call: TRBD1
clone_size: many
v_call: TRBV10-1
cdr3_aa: CASSEWGQGTGELFF
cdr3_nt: TGCGCCAGCAGTGAGTGGGGACAGGGCACCGGGGAGCTGTTTTTT